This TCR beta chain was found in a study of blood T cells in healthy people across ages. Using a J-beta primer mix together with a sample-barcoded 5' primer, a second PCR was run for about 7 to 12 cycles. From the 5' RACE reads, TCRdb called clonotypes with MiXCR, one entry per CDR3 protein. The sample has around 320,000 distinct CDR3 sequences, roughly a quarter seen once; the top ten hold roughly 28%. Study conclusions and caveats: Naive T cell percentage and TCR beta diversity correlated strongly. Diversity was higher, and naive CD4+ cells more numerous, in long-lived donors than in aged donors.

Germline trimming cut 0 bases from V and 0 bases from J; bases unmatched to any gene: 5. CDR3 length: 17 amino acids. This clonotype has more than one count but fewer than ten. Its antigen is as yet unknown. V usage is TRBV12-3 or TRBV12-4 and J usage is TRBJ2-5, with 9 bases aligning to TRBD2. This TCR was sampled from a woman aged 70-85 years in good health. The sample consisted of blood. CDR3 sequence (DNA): TGTGCCAGCAGTTTAGCGGGGGGACTAGCCTACCAAGAGACCCAGTACTTC. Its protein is CASSLAGGLAYQETQYF.